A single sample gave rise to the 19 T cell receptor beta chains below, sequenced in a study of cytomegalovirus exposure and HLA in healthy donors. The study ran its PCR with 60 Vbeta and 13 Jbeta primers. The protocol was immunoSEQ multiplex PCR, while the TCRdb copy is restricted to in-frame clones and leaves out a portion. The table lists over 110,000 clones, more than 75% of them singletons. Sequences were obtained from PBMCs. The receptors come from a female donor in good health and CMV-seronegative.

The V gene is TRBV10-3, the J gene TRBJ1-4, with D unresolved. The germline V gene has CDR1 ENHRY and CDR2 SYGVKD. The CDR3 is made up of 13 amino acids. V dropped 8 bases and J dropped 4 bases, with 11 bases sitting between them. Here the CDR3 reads CAIQDIDNEKLFF. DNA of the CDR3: TGTGCCATCCAAGACATTGATAATGAAAAACTGTTTTTT.

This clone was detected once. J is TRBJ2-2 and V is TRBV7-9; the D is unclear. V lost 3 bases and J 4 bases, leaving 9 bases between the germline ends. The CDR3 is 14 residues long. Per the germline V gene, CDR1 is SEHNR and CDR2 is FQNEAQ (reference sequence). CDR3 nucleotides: TGTGCCAGCAGCTTTCATGGCGGCACCGGGGAGCTGTTTTTT. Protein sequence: CASSFHGGTGELFF.

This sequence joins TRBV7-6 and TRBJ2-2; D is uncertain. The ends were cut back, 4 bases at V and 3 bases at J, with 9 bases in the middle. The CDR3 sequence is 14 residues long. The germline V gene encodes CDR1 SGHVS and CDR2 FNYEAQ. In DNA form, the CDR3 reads TGTGCCAGCAGCTCCCCTGTCGACACCGGGGAGCTGTTTTTT. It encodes CASSSPVDTGELFF.

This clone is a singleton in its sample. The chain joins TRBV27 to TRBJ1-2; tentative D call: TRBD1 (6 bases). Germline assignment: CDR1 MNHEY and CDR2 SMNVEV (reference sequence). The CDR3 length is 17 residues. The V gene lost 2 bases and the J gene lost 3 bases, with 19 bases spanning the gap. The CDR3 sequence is CASSLDRIWGSHYGYTF. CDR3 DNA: TGTGCCAGCAGTTTAGACAGGATATGGGGATCACACTATGGCTACACCTTC.

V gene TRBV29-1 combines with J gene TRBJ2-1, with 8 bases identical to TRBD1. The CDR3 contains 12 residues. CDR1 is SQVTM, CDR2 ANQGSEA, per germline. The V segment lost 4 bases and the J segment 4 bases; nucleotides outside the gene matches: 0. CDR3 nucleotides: TGCAGCGTTGGACAGGGGTACAATGAGCAGTTCTTC. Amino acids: CSVGQGYNEQFF.

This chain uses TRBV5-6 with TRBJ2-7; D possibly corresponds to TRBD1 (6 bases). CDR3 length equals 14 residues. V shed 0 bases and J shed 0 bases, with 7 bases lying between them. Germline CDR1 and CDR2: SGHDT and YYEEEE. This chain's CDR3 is CASSLGRGSYEQYF. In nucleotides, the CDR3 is TGTGCCAGCAGCTTGGGCAGGGGCTCCTACGAGCAGTACTTC.

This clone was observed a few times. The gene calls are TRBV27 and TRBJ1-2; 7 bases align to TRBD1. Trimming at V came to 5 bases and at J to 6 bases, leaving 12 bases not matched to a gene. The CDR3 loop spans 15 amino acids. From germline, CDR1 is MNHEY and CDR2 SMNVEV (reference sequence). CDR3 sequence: CASSPGTVLRDGYTF. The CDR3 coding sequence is TGTGCCAGCAGTCCTGGGACAGTCCTTAGGGATGGCTACACCTTC.

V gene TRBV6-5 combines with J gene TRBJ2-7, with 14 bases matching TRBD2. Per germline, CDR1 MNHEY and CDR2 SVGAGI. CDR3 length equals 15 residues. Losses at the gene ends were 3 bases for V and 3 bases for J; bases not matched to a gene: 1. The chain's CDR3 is CASSYGTSGSYEQYF. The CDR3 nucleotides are TGTGCCAGCAGTTATGGGACTAGCGGGAGCTACGAGCAGTACTTC.

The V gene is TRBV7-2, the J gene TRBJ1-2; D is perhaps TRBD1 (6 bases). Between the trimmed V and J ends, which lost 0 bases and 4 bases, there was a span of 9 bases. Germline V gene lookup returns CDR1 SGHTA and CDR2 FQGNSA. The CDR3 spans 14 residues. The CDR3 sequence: CASSLAGQFYGYTF. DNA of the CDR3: TGTGCCAGCAGCTTAGCCGGACAGTTCTATGGCTACACCTTC.

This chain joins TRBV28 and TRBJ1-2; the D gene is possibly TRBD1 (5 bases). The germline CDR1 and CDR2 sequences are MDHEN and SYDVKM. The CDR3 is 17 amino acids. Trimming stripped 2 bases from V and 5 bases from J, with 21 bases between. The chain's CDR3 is CASSLLDRNVLYYGYTF. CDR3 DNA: TGTGCCAGCAGTTTACTTGACAGAAACGTCTTATATTATGGCTACACCTTC.

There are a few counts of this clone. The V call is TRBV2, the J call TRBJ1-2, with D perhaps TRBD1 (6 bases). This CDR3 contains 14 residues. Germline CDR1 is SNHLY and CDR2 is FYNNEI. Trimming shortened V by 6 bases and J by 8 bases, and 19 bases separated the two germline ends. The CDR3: CASSLIAGARGYTF. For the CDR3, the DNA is TGTGCCAGCAGCCTAATCGCGGGGGCTAGAGGCTACACCTTC.

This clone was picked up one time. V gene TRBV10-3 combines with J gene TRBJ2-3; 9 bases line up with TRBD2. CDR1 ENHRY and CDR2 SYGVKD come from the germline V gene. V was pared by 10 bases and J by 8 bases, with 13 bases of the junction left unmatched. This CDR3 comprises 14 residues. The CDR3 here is CATDSGGLSVTQYF. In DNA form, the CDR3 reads TGTGCCACCGATAGCGGGGGCCTCTCCGTTACGCAGTATTTT.

In nucleotides, the CDR3 is TGTGCCAGCAGCTTGTCCCGCGTCCAAGAGACCCAGTACTTC. Encoded protein: CASSLSRVQETQYF. This chain links TRBV7-6 with TRBJ2-5; no clear D gene. Looked up from germline, CDR1 is SGHVS and CDR2 is FNYEAQ. V gave up 3 bases and J gave up 1 base, with 9 bases separating them. The CDR3 covers 14 residues.

DNA for the CDR3: TGTGCCAGCAGCTTGGGCGGGGGGCAGGGGACCCAGTACTTC. Protein sequence: CASSLGGGQGTQYF. This sequence joins TRBV5-4 and TRBJ2-5, with 8 bases matching TRBD2. CDR3 length: 14 residues. Germline-derived CDR1 and CDR2 are SGHNT and YYREEE (reference sequence). V lost 0 bases, J lost 7 bases, and 5 bases stayed unmatched.

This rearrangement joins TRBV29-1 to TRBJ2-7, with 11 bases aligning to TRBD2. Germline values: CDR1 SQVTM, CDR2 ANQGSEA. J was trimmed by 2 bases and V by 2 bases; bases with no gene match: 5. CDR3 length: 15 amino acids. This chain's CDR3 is CSVESGTSGTYEQYF. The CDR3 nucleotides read TGCAGCGTTGAATCGGGGACTAGCGGCACCTACGAGCAGTACTTC.

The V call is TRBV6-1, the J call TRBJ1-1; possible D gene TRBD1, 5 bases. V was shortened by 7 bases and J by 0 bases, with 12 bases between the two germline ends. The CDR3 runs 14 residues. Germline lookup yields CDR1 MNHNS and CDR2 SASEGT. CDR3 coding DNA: TGTGCCAGCATCTCACTCAGGGTGAACACTGAAGCTTTCTTT. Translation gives CASISLRVNTEAFF.

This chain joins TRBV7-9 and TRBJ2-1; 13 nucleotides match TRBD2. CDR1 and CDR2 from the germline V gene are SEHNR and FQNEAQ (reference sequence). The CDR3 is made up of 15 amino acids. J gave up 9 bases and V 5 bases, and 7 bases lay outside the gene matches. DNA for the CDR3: TGTGCCAGCAGCCGGACTAGCGGGAGTTTGGCTGAGCAGTTCTTC. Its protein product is CASSRTSGSLAEQFF.

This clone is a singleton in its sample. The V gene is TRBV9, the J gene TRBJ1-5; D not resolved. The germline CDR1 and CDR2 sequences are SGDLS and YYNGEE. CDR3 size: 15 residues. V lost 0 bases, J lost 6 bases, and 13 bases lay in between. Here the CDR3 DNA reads TGTGCCAGCAGCGTAGGCGTCTACGAGGGTCAGCCCCAGCATTTT. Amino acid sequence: CASSVGVYEGQPQHF.

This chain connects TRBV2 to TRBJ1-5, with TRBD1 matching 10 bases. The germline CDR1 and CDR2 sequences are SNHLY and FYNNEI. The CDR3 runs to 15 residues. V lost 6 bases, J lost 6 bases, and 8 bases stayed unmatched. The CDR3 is CASSQGDRGSQPQHF. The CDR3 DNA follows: TGTGCCAGCAGCCAGGGGGACAGGGGTAGTCAGCCCCAGCATTTT.